The 18 T cell receptor beta chains below come from one sample, sequenced in a study of T cell clonotyping in hematopoietic cell transplantation. Libraries were prepared by immunoSEQ multiplex PCR; TCRdb keeps only in-frame clonotypes and omits some of them. The table has about 7,500 clones, more than 90% seen once; the top ten hold almost 4.5%. This specimen was PBMCs, taken 180 days after allogeneic stem cell transplant. The source of these receptors is a female patient between 50 and 60 years old who had an allogeneic stem cell transplant from an unrelated donor, so the T cells may come from the graft donor. Some clones in this sample may be carry-over from other donors' samples.

This clone has a single count. The chain uses TRBV7-6 and TRBJ1-2; D unclear. The CDR3 consists of 15 residues. Trimming stripped 1 base from V and 4 bases from J, with 13 bases between. Looked up from germline, CDR1 is SGHVS and CDR2 is FNYEAQ. CDR3 in DNA: TGTGCCAGCAGCTTAGGCGGAGGCACAGTCTATGGCTACACCTTC. This translates into CASSLGGGTVYGYTF.

This clone was observed once. The chain links TRBV30 to TRBJ1-2, with 7 bases matching TRBD1. Unmatched junction bases numbered 6, after V lost 1 base and J lost 4 bases. Germline CDR1 reads GTSNPN; CDR2 reads SVGIG (reference sequence). The length of the CDR3 is 14 residues. The CDR3 reads CAWSGLGGGYGYTF. CDR3 coding DNA: TGTGCCTGGAGTGGGCTAGGGGGCGGCTATGGCTACACCTTC.

The chain employs TRBV6-5 and TRBJ2-3; a possible D gene is TRBD2 (5 bases). V dropped 0 bases and J dropped 0 bases, with 10 bases sitting between them. Germline V CDR1 and CDR2: MNHEY, SVGAGI. The CDR3 runs to 16 residues. The CDR3 region is CASSYSSRRSTDTQYF. The CDR3 coding sequence is TGTGCCAGCAGTTACTCGAGTCGGAGGAGCACAGATACGCAGTATTTT.

V is TRBV29-1 and J is TRBJ1-1; no reliable D call. Trimming pared 7 bases from V and 2 bases from J, leaving 11 bases between. The CDR3 consists of 12 residues. From germline, CDR1 is SQVTM and CDR2 ANQGSEA. CDR3 in DNA: TGCAGCGACCGCCTAGCTAACACTGAAGCTTTCTTT. Protein product: CSDRLANTEAFF.

This rearrangement joins TRBV7-2 to TRBJ2-1, with 8 bases identical to TRBD2. The CDR3 spans 17 residues. The germline CDR1 and CDR2 sequences are SGHTA and FQGNSA. Trimming cost V 1 base and J 6 bases; bases outside gene matches: 11. CDR3 loop: CASSLDSVRGAGNEQFF. CDR3 in DNA: TGTGCCAGCAGCTTAGACTCTGTGCGGGGGGCGGGCAATGAGCAGTTCTTC.

This chain links TRBV7-9 with TRBJ1-5; no clear D. Germline CDR1 SEHNR, CDR2 FQNEAQ (reference sequence). The CDR3 is 12 residues long. Between the trimmed V and J ends, which lost 0 bases and 3 bases, there was a span of 0 bases. The CDR3 bases are TGTGCCAGCAGCTTAGCCAATCAGCCCCAGCATTTT. This encodes CASSLANQPQHF.

The chain couples TRBV19 to TRBJ1-4; no clear D. The CDR3 contains 14 residues. V lost 4 bases and J 1 base, leaving 7 bases between the germline ends. CDR1 is LNHDA and CDR2 is SQIVND in the germline V gene (reference sequence). CDR3 loop: CASSTTGTNEKLFF. CDR3 coding DNA: TGTGCCAGTAGTACCACGGGAACTAATGAAAAACTGTTTTTT.

In this sample, this clone turned up a few times. The chain carries TRBV7-9 and TRBJ1-5; no clear D gene. The CDR3 consists of 13 residues. Germline lookup yields CDR1 SEHNR and CDR2 FQNEAQ (reference sequence). The V end lost 1 base, the J end lost 11 bases, and 12 bases lay between the germline ends. CDR3 sequence (DNA): TGTGCCAGCAGCTTAGATGTGGGTTTGGCCCAGCATTTT. This encodes CASSLDVGLAQHF.

This clone was seen only once. The V gene is TRBV5-6, the J gene TRBJ1-2, with a tentative D call TRBD1 (5 bases). This CDR3 comprises 15 residues. The germline V gene encodes CDR1 SGHDT and CDR2 YYEEEE. V was trimmed by 1 base and J by 6 bases, leaving 16 bases between them. Here the CDR3 reads CASSLPTVRGDGYTF. CDR3 in DNA: TGTGCCAGCAGCTTGCCGACAGTAAGAGGTGATGGCTACACCTTC. Full variable domain (rest looked up from reference TRBV5-6 and TRBJ1-2): DAGVTQSPTHLIKTRGQQVTLRCSPKSGHDTVSWYQQALGQGPQFIFQYYEEEERQRGNFPDRFSGHQFPNYSSELNVNALLLGDSALYLCASSLPTVRGDGYTFGSGTRLTVV.

This chain links TRBV11-2 with TRBJ2-7; D ambiguous. CDR3 length equals 13 residues. V lost 2 bases, J lost 4 bases, and 9 bases lay in between. Germline values: CDR1 SGHAT, CDR2 FQNNGV. The CDR3 DNA reads as TGTGCCAGCAGCTTAAACTGGAATTACGAGCAGTACGTC. Translated: CASSLNWNYEQYV.

The J gene is TRBJ1-3, the V gene TRBV7-9; D is uncertain. CDR3 size: 16 residues. V lost 0 bases to trimming and J lost 1 base, with 10 bases between them. Germline loops: CDR1 SEHNR, CDR2 FQNEAQ (reference sequence). The CDR3 DNA is TGTGCCAGCAGCTTAGCGGAAGACTTGTCTGGAAACACCATATATTTT. Translating gives CASSLAEDLSGNTIYF.

This chain links TRBV6-1 with TRBJ2-1, with 7 bases aligning to TRBD2. The CDR3 has 15 amino acids. J lost 7 bases, V lost 8 bases, and 14 bases had no gene match. Germline assignment: CDR1 MNHNS and CDR2 SASEGT. CDR3 sequence reads: CASCHGGRAFNEQFF. Written as DNA, the CDR3 is TGTGCCAGCTGCCACGGGGGGAGGGCTTTTAATGAGCAGTTCTTC.

The chain uses TRBV2 and TRBJ2-3; no clear D gene. The CDR3 is made up of 17 amino acids. The germline gives CDR1 SNHLY, CDR2 FYNNEI. The V gene lost 3 bases and the J gene lost 4 bases, with 20 bases spanning the gap. The CDR3 protein is CASSDGSSRLEADTQYF. CDR3 bases: TGTGCCAGCAGTGATGGATCTTCCCGCTTGGAAGCAGATACGCAGTATTTT. The full variable domain, completed using reference TRBV2 and TRBJ2-3, is EPEVTQTPSHQVTQMGQEVILRCVPISNHLYFYWYRQILGQKVEFLVSFYNNEISEKSEIFDDQFSVERPDGSNFTLKIRSTKLEDSAMYFCASSDGSSRLEADTQYFGPGTRLTVL.

The gene calls are TRBV7-9 and TRBJ2-3; D not certain. Trimming left V 2 bases short and J 5 bases short, with 20 bases between. The CDR3 contains 17 residues. From germline, CDR1 is SEHNR and CDR2 FQNEAQ (reference sequence). The CDR3 loop reads CASSLPFFVGNVDTQYF. CDR3 sequence (DNA): TGTGCCAGCAGCTTACCGTTTTTTGTGGGCAACGTAGATACGCAGTATTTT.

The chain combines TRBV10-2 with TRBJ1-2, with D perhaps matching TRBD1 (6 bases). V lost 2 bases, J lost 8 bases, and 9 bases lay in between. Germline CDR1 WSHSY, CDR2 SAAADI. There are 12 residues in the CDR3. The CDR3 DNA follows: TGCGCCAGCAGTGAGGAGGGGGGCGGCTACACCTTC. Its translation: CASSEEGGGYTF.

The chain carries TRBV5-4 and TRBJ2-1; 8 nucleotides line up with TRBD2. Germline V gives CDR1 SGHNT, CDR2 YYREEE (reference sequence). V was pared by 0 bases and J by 9 bases, with 5 bases of the junction left unmatched. The CDR3 covers 14 residues. In DNA form, the CDR3 reads TGTGCCAGCAGCTTGGCGGGACTAGGAGGTGAGCAGTTCTTC. Encoded protein: CASSLAGLGGEQFF.

V usage is TRBV7-8 and J usage is TRBJ1-4, with a tentative D call TRBD1 (5 bases). The CDR3 is made up of 16 amino acids. Trimming stripped 5 bases from V and 6 bases from J, with 19 bases between. CDR1 and CDR2 (germline): SGHVS, FQNEAQ. CDR3 amino acids: CASSRDRVFLDEKLFF. CDR3 in DNA: TGTGCCAGCAGCCGGGACCGGGTTTTTCTTGATGAAAAACTGTTTTTT.

The gene calls are TRBV6-5 and TRBJ1-5; D call uncertain. This CDR3 is 13 amino acids long. The V end lost 5 bases, the J end lost 0 bases, and 5 bases lay between the germline ends. Germline V CDR1 and CDR2: MNHEY, SVGAGI. CDR3 sequence reads: CASSDHSNQPQHF. The CDR3 DNA reads as TGTGCCAGCAGTGATCATAGCAATCAGCCCCAGCATTTT.